These 4 T cell receptor beta chains share one sample of origin, sequenced in a study of blood T cell repertoires in COVID-19. Using immunoSEQ multiplex PCR, the repertoire was profiled, and TCRdb retains in-frame clones only, with some absent. The sample holds about 400,000 clones; 70% to 90% are singletons and the top ten take about 3%. Source material: peripheral blood. The receptors come from a human donor in a cohort sampled during active COVID-19.

The rearrangement links TRBV5-8 to TRBJ2-5; TRBD1 aligns across 7 bases. Germline CDR1 is SGHTS and CDR2 is YDEGEE. With 4 bases clipped from V and 1 base from J, the junction kept 4 bases outside the gene matches. The CDR3 is made up of 14 amino acids. The CDR3 is CASSPGDSQETQYF. The CDR3 DNA follows: TGTGCCAGCAGCCCCGGGGACAGCCAAGAGACCCAGTACTTC.

V gene TRBV12-3 or TRBV12-4 combines with J gene TRBJ1-1; D is unresolved. The V end was cut by 3 bases, the J end by 3 bases, with 8 bases between. This CDR3 has 13 amino acids. DNA of the CDR3: TGTGCCAGCAGTTTTTGGGAGGACACTGAAGCTTTCTTT. Amino acid sequence: CASSFWEDTEAFF.

This chain connects TRBV19 to TRBJ1-1; D may be TRBD1 (6 bases). The germline V gene encodes CDR1 LNHDA and CDR2 SQIVND (reference sequence). V was shortened by 2 bases and J by 1 base, with 11 bases between the two germline ends. The CDR3 is made up of 15 amino acids. CDR3 bases: TGTGCCAGTAGTATATTGGTGACAGGGAACACTGAAGCTTTCTTT. Translated, it gives CASSILVTGNTEAFF. The full variable domain, with the rest looked up from reference TRBV19 and TRBJ1-1, is DGGITQSPKYLFRKEGQNVTLSCEQNLNHDAMYWYRQDPGQGLRLIYYSQIVNDFQKGDIAEGYSVSREKKESFPLTVTSAQKNPTAFYLCASSILVTGNTEAFFGQGTRLTVV.

This clone was detected a few times. This chain connects TRBV6-6 to TRBJ2-5, with TRBD2 matching over 7 bases. V lost 5 bases and J lost 7; bases outside the gene matches: 25. Per germline, CDR1 MNHNY and CDR2 SVGAGI (reference sequence). This CDR3 spans 19 amino acids. The CDR3 loop reads CASSLLLTPVLAVVVTQYF. The CDR3 DNA sequence: TGTGCCAGCAGTCTACTTCTAACACCGGTGCTAGCGGTTGTAGTGACCCAGTACTTC.